The rows below give T cell receptor beta chains drawn from one sample of a study of T-cell reconstitution after alpha-beta-depleted transplantation in children. Via MiXCR, TCRdb re-called the PCR reads, giving one row per CDR3 protein. This sample carries 250,000 or so distinct CDR3 sequences, 7.5% to 9.5% of them seen once, and the ten largest clones take nearly 6.5%. Sequences were derived from PBMCs, mostly from graft donor cells, sampled 180 days after TCRalphabeta/CD19-depleted stem cell transplant. The receptors derive from a male patient between 5 and 17 years old who had a stem cell transplant for acute lymphoblastic leukemia, so the T cells may come from the graft donor. The CDR3 runs from the conserved cysteine through the conserved F or W. The D gene is left open where the match is weak. Expanded clones get a size class; other rows say once, few or many, or leave the size out.

v_call,clone_size,j_call,d_call,cdr3_nt,cdr3_aa
TRBV20-1,many,TRBJ2-7,TRBD2,TGCAGTGCCCCCTTAGCGGGAACCTCCTACGAGCAGTACTTC,CSAPLAGTSYEQYF
TRBV28,many,TRBJ1-5,-,TGTGCCAGCAGCCCCGGGAGTTTCAATCAGCCCCAGCATTTT,CASSPGSFNQPQHF
TRBV28,many,TRBJ2-1,TRBD2,TGTGCCAGCAGTTTGGGAGTGACGGGAGGGCCTTACAATGAGCAGTTCTTC,CASSLGVTGGPYNEQFF
TRBV5-1,many,TRBJ1-4,-,TGCGCCAGCAGCTTGGAAAAAAATGAAAAACTGTTTTTT,CASSLEKNEKLFF
TRBV27,many,TRBJ1-5,-,TGTGCCAGCAGTTTAAACCAGGGTTATCAGCCCCAGCATTTT,CASSLNQGYQPQHF
TRBV20-1,few,TRBJ2-6,TRBD2,TGCAGTGCTTCCCGGACTAGCGGGGTCGGCTCTGGGGCCAACGTCCTGACTTTC,CSASRTSGVGSGANVLTF
TRBV6-2/TRBV6-3,many,TRBJ2-1,TRBD2,TGTGCCAGCAGTTCCGAGCGGGGGCGGGAGCAGTTCTTC,CASSSERGREQFF
TRBV6-6,many,TRBJ2-2,-,TGTGCCAGCAGGCCCCGTGTAGGGGAGCTGTTTTTT,CASRPRVGELFF
TRBV24-1,many,TRBJ2-5,-,TGTGCCACCAGTGAGGCAGTAGGCCAAGAGACCCAGTACTTC,CATSEAVGQETQYF
TRBV12-3/TRBV12-4,-,TRBJ1-2,-,TGTGCCAGCACCTCCCCTCGGTCCGGCGGCTACACCTTC,CASTSPRSGGYTF
TRBV29-1,many,TRBJ2-1,TRBD2,TGCAGCGTTGCTCTAGCGGGGGTTCCTTTCTACAATGAGCAGTTCTTC,CSVALAGVPFYNEQFF
TRBV18,few,TRBJ2-7,-,TGTGCCAGCTCATCAGGTGGGGGCGCCGGGTACGAGCAGTACTTC,CASSSGGGAGYEQYF
TRBV3-1,-,TRBJ2-5,TRBD2,TGTGCCAGCAGCCCCCAACTAGCGGGGGGGGAGACCCAGTACTTC,CASSPQLAGGETQYF
TRBV29-1,many,TRBJ2-5,TRBD2,TGCAGCGTTACTCAGGGACTATTAGACCTTCGCGCCCAGTACTTC,CSVTQGLLDLRAQYF
TRBV19,few,TRBJ1-2,TRBD1,TGTGCCAGCCAACGGGACAGCTCTAACTATGGCTACACCTTC,CASQRDSSNYGYTF
TRBV4-3,many,TRBJ2-5,TRBD1,TGCGCCAGCAGCCTCAGGGACAGGGGAGAGACCCAGTACTTC,CASSLRDRGETQYF
TRBV7-2,many,TRBJ2-5,TRBD2,TGTGCCAGCAGCTTCCTAAGGCTAGCGGGAGGGCCTCCTCCCCCGTTAAGGGAGACCCAGTACTTC,CASSFLRLAGGPPPPLRETQYF
TRBV2,-,TRBJ2-2,-,TGTGCCAGCAGGACCGCTAGTGGGGGCACCGGGGAGCTGTTTTTT,CASRTASGGTGELFF
TRBV29-1,many,TRBJ2-3,TRBD2,TGCAGCGTTACTTCCCGGACTAGCGGGTTTAGCACAGATACGCAGTATTTT,CSVTSRTSGFSTDTQYF
TRBV4-1,many,TRBJ2-5,-,TGCGCCAGCAGCCTAAAGCGGCAGGCCGAAGAGACCCAGTACTTC,CASSLKRQAEETQYF
TRBV6-1,many,TRBJ1-5,TRBD1,TGTGCCAGCAGTGAATGGACAGGGGCCCATCAGCCCCAGCATTTT,CASSEWTGAHQPQHF
TRBV15,many,TRBJ2-7,TRBD2,TGTGCCACCAGCAGAACTTCGAGCGGGGTGTTTGAGCAGTACTTC,CATSRTSSGVFEQYF
TRBV2,few,TRBJ2-5,TRBD2,TGTGCCAGCAGCCCCGGGACTAGCGGGCTTGGGGAGACCCAGTACTTC,CASSPGTSGLGETQYF
TRBV12-3/TRBV12-4,many,TRBJ2-7,-,TGTGCCAGCAGACCGACAGGCCTATCCTACGAGCAGTACTTC,CASRPTGLSYEQYF
TRBV10-3,many,TRBJ1-2,-,TGTGCCATCAGTAACGGACCGAACTATGGCTACACCTTC,CAISNGPNYGYTF
TRBV12-3/TRBV12-4,many,TRBJ1-2,-,TGTGCCAGCAGCAGAGGACGGTCCTATGGCTACACCTTC,CASSRGRSYGYTF
TRBV7-2,many,TRBJ2-1,-,TGTGCCAGCAGCTTAGTGGGGGCTAGTCCGGGGCTTAATGAGCAGTTCTTC,CASSLVGASPGLNEQFF
TRBV5-1,many,TRBJ2-7,TRBD1,TGCGCCAGCAGCGCCCGGGACAGGACCTACGAGCAGTACTTC,CASSARDRTYEQYF
TRBV18,many,TRBJ2-1,-,TGTGCCAGCTCACCACCCGGAGGGGGCCGGGATGAGCAGTTCTTC,CASSPPGGGRDEQFF
TRBV12-3/TRBV12-4,-,TRBJ2-3,TRBD2,TGTACCAGCAGTTTGATTGGGCTAGCGGGAGTAAGAACAGATACGCAGTATTTT,CTSSLIGLAGVRTDTQYF
TRBV12-3/TRBV12-4,many,TRBJ2-7,-,TGTGCCAGCAGTTTAGCGCAGGGGGGAGCCTACGAGCAGTACTTC,CASSLAQGGAYEQYF
TRBV20-1,-,TRBJ2-3,-,TGCAGTGCGGATGACCGATCAGATACGCAGTATTTT,CSADDRSDTQYF
TRBV20-1,many,TRBJ2-7,TRBD1,TGCAGTGCTAGCGTCCAAAAGGGGGCAGGGCAGTACTTC,CSASVQKGAGQYF
TRBV12-3/TRBV12-4,many,TRBJ1-1,-,TGTGCCACCTCGAAGGGGAACACTGAAGCTTTCTTT,CATSKGNTEAFF
TRBV28,many,TRBJ2-4,-,TGTGCCAGCAGTCCCATGGCCAAAAACATTCAGTACTTC,CASSPMAKNIQYF
TRBV29-1,many,TRBJ2-7,-,TGCAGCGTCAAAGGGGAAGGGAGATACGAGCAGTACTTC,CSVKGEGRYEQYF
TRBV20-1,many,TRBJ1-6,TRBD1,TGCAGTGCTAGCTGGGGGGGGACAGTTCAGTCACCCCTCCACTTT,CSASWGGTVQSPLHF
TRBV20-1,many,TRBJ2-7,-,TGCAGTGCTAGAGATCTACAGGGCGGTTACGAGCAGTACTTC,CSARDLQGGYEQYF
TRBV3-1,few,TRBJ2-1,-,TGTGCCAGCAGCCCCTCCCCCGGGCTCTACAATGAGCAGTTCTTC,CASSPSPGLYNEQFF
TRBV4-1,many,TRBJ1-1,-,TGCGCCAGCAGCCAAGGGTTCCTGAACACTGAAGCTTTCTTT,CASSQGFLNTEAFF
TRBV7-9,-,TRBJ2-1,-,TGTGCCGGCAGCCCAGGACAACTCTCCTACAATGAGCAGTTCTTC,CAGSPGQLSYNEQFF